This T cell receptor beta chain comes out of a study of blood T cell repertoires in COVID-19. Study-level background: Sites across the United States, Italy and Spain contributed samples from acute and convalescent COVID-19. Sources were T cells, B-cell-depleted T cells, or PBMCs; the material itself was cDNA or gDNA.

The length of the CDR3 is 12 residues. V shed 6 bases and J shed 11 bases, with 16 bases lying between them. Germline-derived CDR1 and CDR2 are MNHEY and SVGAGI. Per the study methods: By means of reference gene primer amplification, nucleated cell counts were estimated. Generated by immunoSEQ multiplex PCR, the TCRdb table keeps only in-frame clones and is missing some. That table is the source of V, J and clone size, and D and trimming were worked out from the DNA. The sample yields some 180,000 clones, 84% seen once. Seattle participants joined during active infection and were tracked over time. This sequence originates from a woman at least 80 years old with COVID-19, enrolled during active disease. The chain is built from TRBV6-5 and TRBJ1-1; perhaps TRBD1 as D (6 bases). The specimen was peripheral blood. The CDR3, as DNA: TGTGCCAGCAGGAGGGGGATCTCTGGGGCTTTCTTT. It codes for CASRRGISGAFF.